Below are 14 T cell receptor beta chains sequenced from a single sample in a study of T cell responses to AZD1222 COVID-19 vaccine (dated by TCRdb to the early 2020s). Preparation of the library involved the immunoSEQ multiplex PCR assay. The clones in this table, taken by TCRdb from immuneACCESS, are in-frame only. Not every clone is retained; where verified, under half of the shortfall comes from an unresolved V gene, and the cause of the rest is unknown. The sample includes approximately 77,000 clones, with 70% to 90% observed a single time. 3.4% of the sample belongs to the ten largest clones. In the paper's terms, the time point label means: about 28 days (+/-7) after the second vaccine dose. The material was peripheral blood, obtained 28 days after the second AZD1222 dose. These receptors came from an adult who received the AZD1222 COVID-19 vaccine.

The genes are TRBV3-1 (or the pseudogene TRBV3-2) and TRBJ1-4; D gene uncertain. In germline, CDR1 is LGHDT, CDR2 YNNKEL (reference sequence). The CDR3 consists of 13 residues. Trimming took off 3 bases at V and 4 bases at J, with 6 bases between the two ends. The CDR3 nucleotides are TGTGCCAGCAGCCATGAGTTTAATGAAAAACTGTTTTTT. Translation: CASSHEFNEKLFF.

This chain connects TRBV28 to TRBJ1-2; D is possibly TRBD1 (6 bases). The CDR3 is 12 residues long. CDR1 and CDR2 from the germline V gene are MDHEN and SYDVKM. The germline V and J ends were trimmed by 2 bases and 8 bases, with 9 bases remaining between them. The CDR3 sequence is CASSLTGQGYTF. CDR3 DNA: TGTGCCAGCAGTTTAACAGGGCAGGGCTACACCTTC.

V is TRBV14 and J is TRBJ1-2; tentatively, D is TRBD1 (5 bases). With 1 base removed from V and 7 bases from J, the gap between germline ends came to 13 bases. Germline V gives CDR1 SGHDN, CDR2 FVKESK. The CDR3 is made up of 14 amino acids. The CDR3 loop reads CASSQGGAGGGYTF. CDR3 DNA: TGTGCCAGCAGCCAAGGAGGGGCAGGAGGTGGCTACACCTTC. The whole variable domain, remainder taken from reference TRBV14 and TRBJ1-2, is EAGVTQFPSHSVIEKGQTVTLRCDPISGHDNLYWYRRVMGKEIKFLLHFVKESKQDESGMPNNRFLAERTGGTYSTLKVQPAELEDSGVYFCASSQGGAGGGYTFGSGTRLTVV.

J is TRBJ2-1 and V is TRBV7-2, with 9 nucleotides matching TRBD2. With V trimmed by 5 bases and J by 6 bases, 5 bases remained unmatched. The CDR3 has 14 residues. The germline gives CDR1 SGHTA, CDR2 FQGNSA. CDR3 sequence reads: CASSPAGGANEQFF. CDR3 DNA sequence: TGTGCCAGCAGCCCCGCGGGGGGGGCCAATGAGCAGTTCTTC.

The V and J genes are TRBV4-2 and TRBJ2-6, with D possibly being TRBD2 (6 bases). The germline V gene has CDR1 LGHNA and CDR2 YNFKEQ. Trimming stripped 2 bases from V and 0 bases from J, with 14 bases between. This CDR3 has 18 residues. The chain's CDR3 is CASSQHGAGSSGANVLTF. Here the CDR3 DNA reads TGTGCCAGCAGCCAACACGGGGCGGGGAGCTCTGGGGCCAACGTCCTGACTTTC.

This clone was observed a single time. The chain employs TRBV9 and TRBJ2-3; D might be TRBD1 or TRBD2, each matching 6 bases. This CDR3 spans 15 amino acids. Looked up from germline, CDR1 is SGDLS and CDR2 is YYNGEE. With 3 bases removed from V and 1 base from J, the gap between germline ends came to 12 bases. CDR3 loop: CASSGNRGRTDTQYF. In nucleotides, the CDR3 is TGTGCCAGCAGCGGTAATCGGGGGCGCACAGATACGCAGTATTTT.

The V call is TRBV28, the J call TRBJ1-2, with D hard to call. The CDR3 sequence is 14 residues long. Looked up from germline, CDR1 is MDHEN and CDR2 is SYDVKM. Trimming took off 4 bases at V and 6 bases at J, with 15 bases between the two ends. The CDR3 DNA reads as TGTGCCAGCAGTTCCACGGGAAGGGTTGATGGCTACACCTTC. As protein: CASSSTGRVDGYTF.

The chain joins TRBV19 to TRBJ2-1; 12 bases are a match to TRBD2. This CDR3 has 16 amino acids. V lost 8 bases and J lost 6; bases outside the gene matches: 11. From germline, CDR1 is LNHDA and CDR2 SQIVND (reference sequence). The chain's CDR3 is CASEPTGTSGLNEQFF. The CDR3 DNA reads as TGTGCCAGTGAACCTACCGGGACTAGCGGGCTCAATGAGCAGTTCTTC.

The chain has TRBV28 and TRBJ1-1; tentative D call: TRBD1 (5 bases). CDR3 size: 13 residues. Germline loops: CDR1 MDHEN, CDR2 SYDVKM. The V end lost 7 bases, the J end lost 1 base, and 10 bases lay between the germline ends. The CDR3 reads CASNLQGNTEAFF. For the CDR3, the DNA is TGTGCCAGCAACCTCCAGGGGAACACTGAAGCTTTCTTT.

The chain recombines TRBV4-3 with TRBJ1-1; D is possibly TRBD1 (5 bases). Germline assignment: CDR1 LGHNA and CDR2 YSLEER. The V end lost 2 bases, the J end lost 5 bases, and 12 bases lay between the germline ends. The CDR3 runs 14 residues. The CDR3 DNA is TGCGCCAGCAGCCAAACTCAGGGATCGACTGAAGCTTTCTTT. Translated, it gives CASSQTQGSTEAFF.

CDR3 in amino acids: CASSFRQGSTGELFF. The CDR3 DNA sequence: TGTGCCAGCAGCTTTAGACAGGGTTCCACCGGGGAGCTGTTTTTT. This chain connects TRBV7-7 to TRBJ2-2; TRBD1 matches at 7 bases. The trim removed 3 bases at V and 4 bases at J, leaving 5 bases unmatched. This CDR3 comprises 15 residues. Germline CDR1 reads SSHAT; CDR2 reads FNYEAQ (reference sequence).

This chain uses TRBV7-9 with TRBJ1-1; 10 bases align to TRBD1. J lost 5 bases, V lost 5 bases, and 5 bases had no gene match. The CDR3 covers 14 residues. Germline V lookup: CDR1 SEHNR, CDR2 FQNEAQ (reference sequence). Written as DNA, the CDR3 is TGTGCCAGCAGCCCACGGACAGGGGGAACTGAAGCTTTCTTT. Translating gives CASSPRTGGTEAFF.

This clone was seen a few times. V is TRBV19 and J is TRBJ2-7; D gene uncertain. Trimming removed 4 bases from V and 4 bases from J, with 17 bases in between. The CDR3 runs to 15 residues. CDR1 LNHDA and CDR2 SQIVND come from the germline V gene (reference sequence). Here the CDR3 reads CASSTVSNLGYEQYF. CDR3 in DNA: TGTGCCAGTAGTACCGTCTCGAATTTGGGGTACGAGCAGTACTTC. The full variable domain, completed using reference TRBV19 and TRBJ2-7, is DGGITQSPKYLFRKEGQNVTLSCEQNLNHDAMYWYRQDPGQGLRLIYYSQIVNDFQKGDIAEGYSVSREKKESFPLTVTSAQKNPTAFYLCASSTVSNLGYEQYFGPGTRLTVT.

This clone was seen only once. The V call is TRBV6-5, the J call TRBJ1-5; no firm D call. The V end was cut by 4 bases, the J end by 0 bases, with 10 bases between. The germline gives CDR1 MNHEY, CDR2 SVGAGI. This CDR3 has 15 residues. The CDR3 region is CASSFKDRSNQPQHF. DNA for the CDR3: TGTGCCAGCAGTTTCAAGGACCGTAGCAATCAGCCCCAGCATTTT.